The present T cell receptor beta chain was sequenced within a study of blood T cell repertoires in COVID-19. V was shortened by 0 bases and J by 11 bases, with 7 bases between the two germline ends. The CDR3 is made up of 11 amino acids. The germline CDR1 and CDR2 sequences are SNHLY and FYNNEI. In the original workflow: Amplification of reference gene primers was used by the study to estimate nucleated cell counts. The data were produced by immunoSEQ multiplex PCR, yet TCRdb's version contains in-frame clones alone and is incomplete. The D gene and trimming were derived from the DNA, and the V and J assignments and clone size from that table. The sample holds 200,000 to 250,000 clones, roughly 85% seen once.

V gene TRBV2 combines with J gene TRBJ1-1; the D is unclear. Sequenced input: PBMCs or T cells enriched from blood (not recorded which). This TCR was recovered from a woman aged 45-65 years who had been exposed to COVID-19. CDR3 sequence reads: CASSEALRAFF. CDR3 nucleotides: TGTGCCAGCAGTGAAGCGCTTCGGGCTTTCTTT.